Listed below are T cell receptor beta chains from one sample, sequenced in a study of cytomegalovirus exposure and HLA in healthy donors. Repertoires were generated with immunoSEQ multiplex PCR, while TCRdb's copy carries only in-frame clones and drops some. The repertoire holds 75,000 to 100,000 clones, with 69% as singletons. Sequenced: PBMCs. These receptors all come from a female donor in good health and CMV-seronegative. CDR3s include the opening cysteine and the closing phenylalanine or tryptophan. A D gene is named only where the DNA matches it firmly. The size of a clone is reported for some rows only, either as once, few or many, or as a class for expanded clones.

d_gene: .
j_gene: TRBJ1-1
v_gene: TRBV10-3
abundance: .
CDR3aa: CAISDAGGTEAFF
CDR3nt: TGTGCCATCAGTGACGCGGGAGGGACTGAAGCTTTCTTT

d_gene: TRBD2
j_gene: TRBJ2-2
v_gene: TRBV5-1
abundance: .
CDR3aa: CASSLEGGRANGELFF
CDR3nt: TGCGCCAGCAGCTTGGAGGGCGGGAGGGCCAACGGGGAGCTGTTTTTT

d_gene: TRBD1
j_gene: TRBJ2-7
v_gene: TRBV7-8
abundance: .
CDR3aa: CASSLSTGDNYEQYF
CDR3nt: TGTGCCAGCAGCTTATCGACAGGGGACAACTACGAGCAGTACTTC

d_gene: TRBD2
j_gene: TRBJ2-1
v_gene: TRBV10-3
abundance: .
CDR3aa: CAIGTSGTNEQFF
CDR3nt: TGTGCCATTGGGACTAGCGGCACCAATGAGCAGTTCTTC

d_gene: .
j_gene: TRBJ2-3
v_gene: TRBV7-8
abundance: .
CDR3aa: CASSFPKDTQYF
CDR3nt: TGTGCCAGCAGCTTCCCAAAAGATACGCAGTATTTT

d_gene: .
j_gene: TRBJ2-4
v_gene: TRBV2
abundance: .
CDR3aa: CASRLGHLKNIQYF
CDR3nt: TGTGCCAGCAGGCTCGGACATCTCAAAAACATTCAGTACTTC

d_gene: .
j_gene: TRBJ2-1
v_gene: TRBV6-4
abundance: .
CDR3aa: CASSDSSGSYNEQFF
CDR3nt: TGTGCCAGCAGTGACTCTAGCGGCTCCTACAATGAGCAGTTCTTC

d_gene: TRBD2
j_gene: TRBJ2-5
v_gene: TRBV7-2
abundance: few
CDR3aa: CASSLPSGGSGETQYF
CDR3nt: TGTGCCAGCAGCTTACCTAGCGGGGGGTCGGGGGAGACCCAGTACTTC

d_gene: TRBD1
j_gene: TRBJ2-1
v_gene: TRBV5-1
abundance: .
CDR3aa: CASSFTTGGSYNEQFF
CDR3nt: TGCGCCAGCAGCTTCACAACAGGGGGCTCATACAATGAGCAGTTCTTC

d_gene: .
j_gene: TRBJ1-4
v_gene: TRBV11-3
abundance: .
CDR3aa: CASSTHRATNEKLFF
CDR3nt: TGTGCCAGCAGCACCCACAGGGCGACTAATGAAAAACTGTTTTTT

d_gene: .
j_gene: TRBJ1-2
v_gene: TRBV10-2
abundance: few
CDR3aa: CASSEVANYGYTF
CDR3nt: TGCGCCAGCAGTGAGGTAGCTAACTATGGCTACACCTTC